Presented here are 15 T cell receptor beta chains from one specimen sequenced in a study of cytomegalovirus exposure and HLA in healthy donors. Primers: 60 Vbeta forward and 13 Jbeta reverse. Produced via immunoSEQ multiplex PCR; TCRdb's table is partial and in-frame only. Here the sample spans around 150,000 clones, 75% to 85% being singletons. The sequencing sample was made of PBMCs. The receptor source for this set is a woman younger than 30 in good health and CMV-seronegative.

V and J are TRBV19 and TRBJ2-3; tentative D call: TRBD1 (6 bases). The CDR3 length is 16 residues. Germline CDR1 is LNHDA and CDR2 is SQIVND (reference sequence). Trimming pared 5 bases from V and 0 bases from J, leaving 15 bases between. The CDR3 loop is CASSVGQSPSTDTQYF. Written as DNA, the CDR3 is TGTGCCAGTAGTGTAGGACAGAGCCCTAGCACAGATACGCAGTATTTT.

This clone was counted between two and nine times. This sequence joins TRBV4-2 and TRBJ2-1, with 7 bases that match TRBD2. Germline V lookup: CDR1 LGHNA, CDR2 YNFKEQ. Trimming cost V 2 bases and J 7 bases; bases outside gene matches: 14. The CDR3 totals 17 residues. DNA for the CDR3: TGTGCCAGCAGCCAACTCTCGAGGGAGGGCCCTTTGAATGAGCAGTTCTTC. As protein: CASSQLSREGPLNEQFF.

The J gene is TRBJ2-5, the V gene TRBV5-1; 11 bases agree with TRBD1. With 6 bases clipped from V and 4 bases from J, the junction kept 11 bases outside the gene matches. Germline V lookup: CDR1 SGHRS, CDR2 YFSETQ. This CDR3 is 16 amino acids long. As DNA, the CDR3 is TGCGCCAGCACCCTGACCGGACAGGGGGCTTCAGAGACCCAGTACTTC. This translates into CASTLTGQGASETQYF. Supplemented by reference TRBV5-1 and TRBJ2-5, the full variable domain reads KAGVTQTPRYLIKTRGQQVTLSCSPISGHRSVSWYQQTPGQGLQFLFEYFSETQRNKGNFPGRFSGRQFSNSRSEMNVSTLELGDSALYLCASTLTGQGASETQYFGPGTRLLVL.

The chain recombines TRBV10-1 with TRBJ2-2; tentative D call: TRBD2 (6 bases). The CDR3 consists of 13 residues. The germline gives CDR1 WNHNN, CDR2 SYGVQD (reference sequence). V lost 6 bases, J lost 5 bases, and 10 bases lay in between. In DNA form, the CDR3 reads TGCGCCAGCAGAGCAGGGAGGACCGGGGAGCTGTTTTTT. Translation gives CASRAGRTGELFF.

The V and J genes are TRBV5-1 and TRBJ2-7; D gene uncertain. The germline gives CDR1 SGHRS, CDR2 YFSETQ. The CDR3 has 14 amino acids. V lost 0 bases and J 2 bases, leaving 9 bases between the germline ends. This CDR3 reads CASSLDSTTYEQYF. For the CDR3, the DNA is TGCGCCAGCAGCTTGGACAGTACGACCTACGAGCAGTACTTC.

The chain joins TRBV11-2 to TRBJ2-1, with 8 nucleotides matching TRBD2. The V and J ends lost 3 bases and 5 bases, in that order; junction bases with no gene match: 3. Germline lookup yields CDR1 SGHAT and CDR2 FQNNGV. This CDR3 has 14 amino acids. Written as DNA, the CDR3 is TGTGCCAGCAGCTTGTGGCGGGGGGACAATGAGCAGTTCTTC. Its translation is CASSLWRGDNEQFF.

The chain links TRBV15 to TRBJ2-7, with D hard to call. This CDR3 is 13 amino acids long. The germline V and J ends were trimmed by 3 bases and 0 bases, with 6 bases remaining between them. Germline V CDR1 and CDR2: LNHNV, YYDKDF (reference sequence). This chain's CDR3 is CATSSRYSYEQYF. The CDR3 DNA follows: TGTGCCACCAGCAGCAGGTACTCCTACGAGCAGTACTTC.

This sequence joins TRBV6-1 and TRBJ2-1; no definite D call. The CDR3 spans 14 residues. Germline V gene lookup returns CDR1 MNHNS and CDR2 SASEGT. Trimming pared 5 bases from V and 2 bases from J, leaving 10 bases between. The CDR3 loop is CASSWVATYNEQFF. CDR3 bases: TGTGCCAGCAGTTGGGTAGCTACCTACAATGAGCAGTTCTTC.

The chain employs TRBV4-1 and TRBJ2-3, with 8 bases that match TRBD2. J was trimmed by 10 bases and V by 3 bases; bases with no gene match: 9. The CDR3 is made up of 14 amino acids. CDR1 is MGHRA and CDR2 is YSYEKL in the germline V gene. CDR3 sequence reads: CASSHLVKRGPQYF. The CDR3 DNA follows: TGCGCCAGCAGCCACCTGGTCAAGCGGGGGCCGCAGTATTTT.

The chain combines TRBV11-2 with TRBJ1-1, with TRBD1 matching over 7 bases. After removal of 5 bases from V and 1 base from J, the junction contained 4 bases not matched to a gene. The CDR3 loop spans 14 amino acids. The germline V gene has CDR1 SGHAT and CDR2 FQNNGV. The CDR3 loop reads CASSMTGWNTEAFF. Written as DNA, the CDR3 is TGTGCCAGCAGCATGACAGGGTGGAACACTGAAGCTTTCTTT.

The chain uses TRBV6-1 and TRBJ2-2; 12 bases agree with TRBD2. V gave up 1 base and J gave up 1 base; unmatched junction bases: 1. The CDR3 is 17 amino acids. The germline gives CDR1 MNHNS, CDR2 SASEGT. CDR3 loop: CASSEGGLAGNTGELFF. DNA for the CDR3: TGTGCCAGCAGTGAAGGGGGACTAGCGGGGAACACCGGGGAGCTGTTTTTT.

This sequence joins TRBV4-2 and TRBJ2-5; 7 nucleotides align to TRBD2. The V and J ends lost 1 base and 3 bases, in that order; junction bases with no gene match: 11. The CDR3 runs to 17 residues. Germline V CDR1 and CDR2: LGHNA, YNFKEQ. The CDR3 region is CASSQGTLREGEETQYF. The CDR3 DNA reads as TGTGCCAGCAGCCAAGGGACCCTAAGGGAGGGCGAAGAGACCCAGTACTTC.

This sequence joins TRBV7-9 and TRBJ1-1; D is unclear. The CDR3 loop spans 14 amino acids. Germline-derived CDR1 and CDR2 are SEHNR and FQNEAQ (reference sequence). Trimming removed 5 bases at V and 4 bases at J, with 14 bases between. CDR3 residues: CASSPRASGTEAFF. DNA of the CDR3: TGTGCCAGCAGCCCGAGGGCCAGCGGCACTGAAGCTTTCTTT. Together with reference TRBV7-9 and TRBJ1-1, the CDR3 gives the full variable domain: DTGVSQNPRHKITKRGQNVTFRCDPISEHNRLYWYRQTLGQGPEFLTYFQNEAQLEKSRLLSDRFSAERPKGSFSTLEIQRTEQGDSAMYLCASSPRASGTEAFFGQGTRLTVV.

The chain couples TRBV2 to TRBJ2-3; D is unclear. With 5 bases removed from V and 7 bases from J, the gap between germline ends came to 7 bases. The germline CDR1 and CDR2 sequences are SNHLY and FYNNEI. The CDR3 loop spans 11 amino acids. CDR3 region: CASSTEYTQYF. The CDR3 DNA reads TGTGCCAGCAGTACAGAGTATACGCAGTATTTT. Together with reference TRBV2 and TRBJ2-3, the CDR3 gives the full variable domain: EPEVTQTPSHQVTQMGQEVILRCVPISNHLYFYWYRQILGQKVEFLVSFYNNEISEKSEIFDDQFSVERPDGSNFTLKIRSTKLEDSAMYFCASSTEYTQYFGPGTRLTVL.

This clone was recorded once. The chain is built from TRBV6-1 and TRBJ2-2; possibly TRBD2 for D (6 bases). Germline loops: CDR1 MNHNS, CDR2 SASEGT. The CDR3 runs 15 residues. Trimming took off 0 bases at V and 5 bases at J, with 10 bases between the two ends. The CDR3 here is CASSEAQAGTGELFF. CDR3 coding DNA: TGTGCCAGCAGTGAAGCGCAGGCGGGGACCGGGGAGCTGTTTTTT.